The 6 T cell receptor beta chains listed next were all sequenced from one sample in a study of cytomegalovirus exposure and HLA in healthy donors. Profiling relied on immunoSEQ multiplex PCR, and the TCRdb table lists in-frame clones only, not all of them. The sample carries tens of thousands of clones, about 90% recorded once. Sequenced input: PBMCs. These receptors were obtained from a man between 18 and 29 years old in good health and CMV-seronegative.

CDR3 sequence reads: CASSLGPGGGSRQETQYF. The CDR3 nucleotides read TGTGCCAGCAGCCTCGGGCCGGGAGGAGGTTCCCGCCAAGAGACCCAGTACTTC. J is TRBJ2-5 and V is TRBV7-6, with 7 bases fitting TRBD2. This CDR3 spans 18 amino acids. The J segment lost 1 base and the V segment lost 5 bases, leaving 16 bases of the junction unmatched. Germline assignment: CDR1 SGHVS and CDR2 FNYEAQ.

This chain joins TRBV27 and TRBJ2-1, with 8 bases that match TRBD1. The V gene end was trimmed by 8 bases and the J gene end by 6 bases; junction bases not matched to a gene: 6. The germline gives CDR1 MNHEY, CDR2 SMNVEV (reference sequence). This CDR3 spans 13 amino acids. CDR3 bases: TGTGCCAGCTGCAGGGGGCGAGGCAATGAGCAGTTCTTC. Translating it yields CASCRGRGNEQFF.

This chain joins TRBV15 and TRBJ1-1; D might be TRBD1 (5 bases). The CDR3 totals 15 residues. CDR1 LNHNV and CDR2 YYDKDF come from the germline V gene (reference sequence). Trimming removed 1 base from V and 0 bases from J, with 9 bases in between. The CDR3 bases are TGTGCCACCAGCAGAGGTCACAGGTTGAACACTGAAGCTTTCTTT. Translated, it gives CATSRGHRLNTEAFF.

The chain combines TRBV2 with TRBJ2-5; tentative D call: TRBD1 (7 bases). The germline V and J ends were trimmed by 3 bases and 5 bases, with 13 bases remaining between them. The CDR3 runs to 14 residues. CDR1 SNHLY and CDR2 FYNNEI come from the germline V gene. The CDR3 coding sequence is TGTGCCAGCAGTGACGGGGCAGGGGGGGAGACCCAGTACTTC. Translated: CASSDGAGGETQYF.

The chain couples TRBV11-3 to TRBJ2-1; D is perhaps TRBD1 (6 bases). CDR1 is SGHNT, CDR2 YENEEA, per germline. V dropped 5 bases and J dropped 2 bases, with 13 bases sitting between them. CDR3 length: 15 residues. The CDR3 DNA reads as TGTGCCAGCAGCCAGGGGATTGGGACCTACAATGAGCAGTTCTTC. As protein: CASSQGIGTYNEQFF. The entire variable domain, with the rest obtained from reference TRBV11-3 and TRBJ2-1, is as follows: EAGVVQSPRYKIIEKKQPVAFWCNPISGHNTLYWYLQNLGQGPELLIRYENEEAVDDSQLPKDRFSAERLKGVDSTLKIQPAELGDSAVYLCASSQGIGTYNEQFFGPGTRLTVL.

This clone came up once. This rearrangement joins TRBV4-1 to TRBJ2-6, with 9 nucleotides matching TRBD2. In germline, CDR1 is MGHRA, CDR2 YSYEKL. There are 18 residues in the CDR3. V lost 0 bases and J lost 1; bases outside the gene matches: 4. The CDR3 sequence is CASSQEPSGMSGANVLTF. For the CDR3, the DNA is TGCGCCAGCAGCCAAGAGCCTAGCGGGATGTCTGGGGCCAACGTCCTGACTTTC.